This TCR beta chain was observed in a study of blood T cell repertoires in COVID-19. The length of the CDR3 is 12 residues. The germline V and J ends were trimmed by 3 bases and 5 bases, with 8 bases remaining between them. Germline loops: CDR1 SGHRS, CDR2 YFSETQ. TCRdb keeps only in-frame clones here, not all; method: immunoSEQ multiplex PCR. The repertoire has some 31,000 clones, roughly 80% of them found once; the top ten carry 6% to 8%. The sequenced sample consisted of peripheral blood. The receptor comes from a woman in her sixties or seventies with active or convalescent COVID-19. The chain has TRBV5-1 and TRBJ2-5; no firm D call. The DNA for the CDR3 is TGCGCCAGCAGCTCCCCTTCTGAGACCCAGTACTTC. The encoded protein is CASSSPSETQYF.